This TCR beta chain was profiled in a study of cytomegalovirus exposure and HLA in healthy donors. Primers for the PCR totalled 60 Vbeta and 13 Jbeta. Clones were read by immunoSEQ multiplex PCR, and TCRdb kept only the in-frame ones, dropping some. The sample has approximately 180,000 clones, approximately 70% seen once. Study-level findings and limits: Rates of TCR association differed by HLA locus in a later analysis, with DRB1 highest and HLA-C lowest.

About this clone itself: Antigen unknown.

The CDR3 contains 16 residues. J gave up 2 bases and V 5 bases, and 8 bases lay outside the gene matches. Germline lookup yields CDR1 SGHTA and CDR2 FQGNSA. Sequenced input: PBMCs. The V and J genes are TRBV7-2 and TRBJ2-2; 7 bases fit TRBD2. The receptor comes from a human donor in good health. DNA for the CDR3: TGTGCCAGCAGCCCATCGGGAGGCAGCAACACCGGGGAGCTGTTTTTT. Translating it yields CASSPSGGSNTGELFF.